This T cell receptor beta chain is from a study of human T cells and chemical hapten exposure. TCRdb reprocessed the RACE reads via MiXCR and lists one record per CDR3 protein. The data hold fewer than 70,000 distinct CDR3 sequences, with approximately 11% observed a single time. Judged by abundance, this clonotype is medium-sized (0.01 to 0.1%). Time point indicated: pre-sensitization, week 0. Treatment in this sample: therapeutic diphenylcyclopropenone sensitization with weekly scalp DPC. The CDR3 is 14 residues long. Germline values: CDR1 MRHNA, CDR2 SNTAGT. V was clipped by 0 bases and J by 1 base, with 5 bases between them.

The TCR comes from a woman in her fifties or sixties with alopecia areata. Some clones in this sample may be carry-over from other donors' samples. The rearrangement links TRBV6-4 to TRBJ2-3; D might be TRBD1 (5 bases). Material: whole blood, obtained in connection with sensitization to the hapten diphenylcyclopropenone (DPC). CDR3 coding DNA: TGTGCCAGCAGTGACTCAGGGGGCACAGATACGCAGTATTTT. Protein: CASSDSGGTDTQYF.